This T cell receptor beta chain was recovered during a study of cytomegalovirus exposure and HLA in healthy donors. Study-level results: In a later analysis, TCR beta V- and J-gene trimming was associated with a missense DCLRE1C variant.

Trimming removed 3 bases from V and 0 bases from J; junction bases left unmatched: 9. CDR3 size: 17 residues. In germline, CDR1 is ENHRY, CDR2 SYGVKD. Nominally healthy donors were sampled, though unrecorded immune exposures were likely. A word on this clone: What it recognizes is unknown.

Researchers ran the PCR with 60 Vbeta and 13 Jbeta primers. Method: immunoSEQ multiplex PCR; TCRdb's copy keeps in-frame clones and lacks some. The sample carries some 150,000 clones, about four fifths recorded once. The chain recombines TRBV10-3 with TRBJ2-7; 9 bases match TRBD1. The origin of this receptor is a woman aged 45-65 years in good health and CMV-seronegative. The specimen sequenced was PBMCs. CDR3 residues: CAISDFPLGQGSYEQYF. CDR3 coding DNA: TGTGCCATCAGTGATTTCCCCCTGGGACAGGGCTCCTACGAGCAGTACTTC.